Sequencing of this T cell receptor beta chain was carried out in a study of shared clonotypes between healthy human individuals (dated by TCRdb to about 2020). Turning to the overall study: A few men and a couple of women, aged 18 to 49 years, made up the cohort. Each donor's leukapheresis produced roughly between roughly 0.85 and 9.5 billion PBMCs. Libraries were prepared and TCR repertoires were sequenced by different laboratories using diverse techniques, in order to increase sequencing depth and limit assay-specific biases. Blood TCR repertoires of four to six healthy adults were deeply sequenced to estimate repertoire size and the extent of clonotype sharing between individuals. For each donor, CD4 naive and CD4 memory were each run on three plates, CD8 naive on two plates, and CD8 memory on one plate. What the authors observed across the whole study: Because the study included a small number of donors, the genetic and exposure-history diversity represented was limited. Sampling was limited to blood, and TCR repertoires in tissue likely differ from TCR repertoires in blood. Incomplete sequencing was indicated by rarefaction of sorted-subset datasets, despite the large sequencing depth. Pairwise subsampling led to the expectation that sequencing depth would affect the degree of clonotype sharing among donors. Compared with non-shared clonotypes, the clonotypes found in all four sorted-subset donors had higher generation probabilities. Estimated clonotype richness was generally larger for naive than for memory subsets. When a handful of donors were compared, the shared fraction of clonotypes was about 5% for naive CD4, 3.5% to 4% for naive CD8, more than 2% for memory CD4, and roughly 0.4% for memory CD8.

CD8 naive samples consisted of CD45RO-negative cells that were positively selected for CCR7, yielding a CD45RA+CCR7+ population without TemRA cells. The donors were healthy, HIV-negative adults who had no recently reported acute infections or vaccinations. Every donor was a Caucasian adult living in Nashville, Tennessee, USA. Blood was obtained by leukapheresis, after which PBMCs were separated by Ficoll-Histopaque density gradient centrifugation and cryopreserved in liquid nitrogen vapor phase. Analytical flow cytometry was used to check the purity and quantity of every magnetically sorted T cell population. From each sorted fraction, genomic DNA was isolated and quantified by UV absorbance on a Nanodrop 2000c. On this clone itself: No cognate antigen has been identified for it. Base-call qualities are not available, and no considerably larger clone is one nucleotide away.

Using the deep immunoSEQ assay, TCR CDR3 regions were amplified from genomic DNA by multiplex PCR. Extracted genomic DNA from each cell subset was distributed evenly across all wells of several immunoSEQ 96-well plates, and each plate was treated as a replicate. For sorted subsets, approximately 200 ng of genomic DNA, equivalent to 25,000 to 35,000 T cell genomes, went into each replicate PCR. Purified libraries were quantified with a Qubit 3.0 fluorometer, sized on a Bioanalyzer 2100, and re-quantified with the KAPA Library Quantification kit. Every immunoSEQ 96-well plate was sequenced on a separate single-read 150-cycle Illumina NextSeq 550 flow cell. In the original analysis: Because only junctional sequences without quality scores were contained in the immunoSEQ output, filtering matching that applied to full-length reads could not be performed. To assign V/J genes and CDR3, sequences were annotated using PyIR, a Python wrapper for IgBLAST v1.9, with IMGT germline references. Reads were removed for weak V/J assignments (E-value above 1e-6), missing CDR3, stop codons, out-of-frame junctions, or ambiguous translated residues. V3J clonotypes were defined by identical inferred V gene, J gene, and CDR3 amino acid sequence. To compute the percentage overlap between repertoires, the number of shared unique clonotypes was divided by the size of the smaller repertoire. RTK rarefaction, the Chao1 estimator, and Recon v2.1 estimates of unobserved clonotypes were used to assess repertoire richness. Generation probabilities for all TCRbeta clonotypes obtained by the gDNA method from a handful of donors were computed using OLGA. Not all clones reach the TCRdb copy of this immuneACCESS table, which keeps in-frame sequences only. Checked studies attribute under half of the gap to unresolved V genes and leave the rest unexplained. V and J calls and clone size come straight from that table; D and trimming were deduced from the DNA. The sample data list hundreds of thousands of clones, and approximately 96% of these were observed just once. Clones ranked in the top ten supply approximately 0.1% of the sample.

This sequence originates from a woman aged 30 to 39 in good health. Sequencing was performed on naive CD8+ T cells sorted from blood. The cell subset or site label, as the study defines it: CD45RA+CCR7+.

The CDR3 sequence is CASSLAGRLNTEAFF. The DNA is as follows: TGTGCCAGCAGCTTAGCGGGTAGGCTTAACACTGAAGCTTTCTTT. The chain links TRBV7-9 with TRBJ1-1, with no D gene named confidently. CDR3 length: 15 amino acids, cysteine to phenylalanine. The read is trimmed to its CDR3 DNA, 45 bases read in frame from base 1. The germline V gene (reference sequence) supplies CDR1 SEHNR and CDR2 FQNEAQ. At the junction V is shortened by 0 bases and J by 2 bases, with 10 bases in between. With all but the CDR3 taken from the reference TRBV7-9 and TRBJ1-1 genes, the full variable domain is: DTGVSQNPRHKITKRGQNVTFRCDPISEHNRLYWYRQTLGQGPEFLTYFQNEAQLEKSRLLSDRFSAERPKGSFSTLEIQRTEQGDSAMYLCASSLAGRLNTEAFFGQGTRLTVV.